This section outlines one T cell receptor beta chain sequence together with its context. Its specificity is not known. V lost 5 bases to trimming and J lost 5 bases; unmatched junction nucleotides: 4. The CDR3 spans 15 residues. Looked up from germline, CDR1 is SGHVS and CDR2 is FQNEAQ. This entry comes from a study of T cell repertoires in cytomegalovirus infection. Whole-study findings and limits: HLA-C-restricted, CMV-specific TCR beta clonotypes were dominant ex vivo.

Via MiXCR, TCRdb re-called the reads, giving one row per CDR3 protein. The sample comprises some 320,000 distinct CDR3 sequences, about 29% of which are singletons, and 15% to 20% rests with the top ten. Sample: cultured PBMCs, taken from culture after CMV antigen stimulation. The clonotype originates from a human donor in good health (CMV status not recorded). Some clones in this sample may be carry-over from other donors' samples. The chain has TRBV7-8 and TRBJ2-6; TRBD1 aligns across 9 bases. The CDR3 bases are TGTGCCAGCAGCCCTGGACAGGGGAGGGCCAACGTCCTGACTTTC. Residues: CASSPGQGRANVLTF.